What follows are 4 T cell receptor beta chains derived from one specimen sequenced in a study of T cell repertoires in cytomegalovirus infection. TCRdb called the reads again in MiXCR, with one record for every CDR3 protein. The sample holds over 150,000 distinct CDR3 sequences, about a sixth seen once. Sequenced: CD8+ T cells from PBMCs. The origin of the receptors is a human donor in good health (CMV status not recorded). Some clones in this sample may be carry-over from other donors' samples.

The chain links TRBV2 to TRBJ2-7; the match to TRBD2 covers 8 bases. Losses at the gene ends were 6 bases for V and 4 bases for J; bases not matched to a gene: 5. The CDR3 consists of 13 residues. The V gene's germline CDR1 is SNHLY and CDR2 FYNNEI. CDR3 nucleotide sequence: TGTGCCAGCAGAGGCGCGGGGGGTTACGAGCAGTACTTC. Protein sequence: CASRGAGGYEQYF.

This clonotype was recorded a few times. This chain connects TRBV29-1 to TRBJ2-3; TRBD2 matches 9 bases. CDR3 length equals 15 residues. Germline V gene data show CDR1 as SQVTM and CDR2 as ANQGSEA. With 5 bases clipped from V and 3 bases from J, the junction kept 9 bases outside the gene matches. The CDR3: CSVLTRGGVTDTQYF. The DNA of the CDR3 is TGCAGCGTTCTGACGCGCGGGGGGGTGACAGATACGCAGTATTTT.

This clonotype has only a few counts. The chain uses TRBV20-1 and TRBJ1-4; 11 bases are shared with TRBD1. CDR1 and CDR2 (germline): DFQATT, SNEGSKA (reference sequence). The length of the CDR3 is 14 residues. Losses at the gene ends were 6 bases for V and 8 bases for J; bases not matched to a gene: 8. The CDR3 reads CSARTGGAREKLFF. DNA for the CDR3: TGCAGTGCCAGGACAGGGGGCGCAAGGGAAAAACTGTTTTTT.

V usage is TRBV29-1 and J usage is TRBJ1-5; D ambiguous. V gave up 6 bases and J gave up 0 bases, with 6 bases separating them. The V gene's germline CDR1 is SQVTM and CDR2 ANQGSEA. This CDR3 has 12 residues. CDR3 sequence reads: CSVQISNQPQHF. The CDR3, as DNA: TGCAGCGTACAGATTAGCAATCAGCCCCAGCATTTT. The full variable domain, its missing parts supplied by reference TRBV29-1 and TRBJ1-5, is SAVISQKPSRDICQRGTSLTIQCQVDSQVTMMFWYRQQPGQSLTLIATANQGSEATYESGFVIDKFPISRPNLTFSTLTVSNMSPEDSSIYLCSVQISNQPQHFGDGTRLSIL.